This T cell receptor (beta chain) is drawn from a study of PD-1 blockade in classical Hodgkin lymphoma. Time point in this sample: cycle 4 day 1 (C4D1), after 6 weeks of nivolumab. The patients all showed relapse after autologous stem cell transplantation, while their brentuximab vedotin exposure varied. Complete response, partial response or progressive disease were the best responses. The junction had 8 bases not matched to a gene; V was cut back by 4 bases and J by 0 bases. This CDR3 is built from 16 residues. Germline lookup yields CDR1 MDHEN and CDR2 SYDVKM. General study results and limits: Reports described newly diagnosed patients as having lower baseline TCR diversity than healthy donors. Those achieving complete response showed baseline diversity like newly diagnosed patients. Exclusion applied to patients who initiated nivolumab less than 1 year following ASCT.

This table comes from immunoSEQ multiplex PCR, and its TCRdb copy is limited to in-frame clones, with some not included. This sample carries under 80,000 clones, roughly nine tenths of them seen once, and the ten largest clones take 7% to 8.5%. As concerns this clone: Its cognate antigen is unknown.

J is TRBJ1-1 and V is TRBV28; 7 bases are a match to TRBD1. The receptor comes from a human donor with classical Hodgkin lymphoma. The starting material was peripheral blood mononuclear cells (PBMCs), obtained before the fourth cycle of nivolumab. Written as DNA, the CDR3 is TGTGCCAGCAGTTCGCCCGGACAGGTCATGAACACTGAAGCTTTCTTT. Amino acid sequence: CASSSPGQVMNTEAFF. The full variable domain, with the rest looked up from reference TRBV28 and TRBJ1-1, is DVKVTQSSRYLVKRTGEKVFLECVQDMDHENMFWYRQDPGLGLRLIYFSYDVKMKEKGDIPEGYSVSREKKERFSLILESASTNQTSMYLCASSSPGQVMNTEAFFGQGTRLTVV.